The sequence of this TCR beta chain was determined in a study of preoperative IRX-2 immunotherapy in early breast cancer. The repertoire was sequenced with immunoSEQ multiplex PCR; TCRdb's copy has only in-frame clones and lacks some. This sample has roughly 29,000 clones, with around 89% found just once. Treatment defined: preoperative locoregional IRX-2 cytokine immunotherapy. This phase Ib study tested locoregional IRX-2 cytokine immunotherapy given before surgery. Germline V gives CDR1 MNHNY, CDR2 SVGAGI (reference sequence). The CDR3 runs 11 residues. Trimming removed 8 bases from V and 11 bases from J, with 15 bases in between.

This sample was taken from a patient treated with IRX-2 immunotherapy. The chain links TRBV6-6 to TRBJ1-2; D is perhaps TRBD1 (5 bases). This sequence originates from a human donor with breast cancer. Here the CDR3 DNA reads TGTGCCAGCCGAGGGGAAGTATGGTACACCTTC. Translating gives CASRGEVWYTF.